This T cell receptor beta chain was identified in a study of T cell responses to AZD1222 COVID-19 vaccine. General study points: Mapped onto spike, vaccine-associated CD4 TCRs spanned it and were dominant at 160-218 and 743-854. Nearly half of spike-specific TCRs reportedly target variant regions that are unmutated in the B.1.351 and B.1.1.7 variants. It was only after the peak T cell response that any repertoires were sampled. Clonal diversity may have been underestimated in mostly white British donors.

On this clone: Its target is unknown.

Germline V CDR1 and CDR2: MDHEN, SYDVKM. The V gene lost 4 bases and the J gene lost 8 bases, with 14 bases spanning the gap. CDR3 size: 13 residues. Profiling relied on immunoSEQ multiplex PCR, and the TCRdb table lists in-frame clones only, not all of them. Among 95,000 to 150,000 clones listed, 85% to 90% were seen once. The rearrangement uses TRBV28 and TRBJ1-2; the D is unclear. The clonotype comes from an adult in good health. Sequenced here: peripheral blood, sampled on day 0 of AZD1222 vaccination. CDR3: CASSSAMMTGYTF. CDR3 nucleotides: TGTGCCAGCAGTTCCGCTATGATGACCGGCTACACCTTC.